This TCR beta chain was sequenced for a study of cytomegalovirus exposure and HLA in healthy donors. Broader study findings: Associated with cytomegalovirus, according to the listing, were 164 TCR beta chains. A later analysis showed that HLA-associated TCR beta chains had undergone more clonal expansion than equally common others. Compared with the roughly 700-donor mean, an Asian-associated ancestry cluster reportedly had fewer N-insertions, according to a later analysis. Indistinguishability led to the exclusion of some V segments, TRBV6-2 and TRBV6-3 included.

With 60 Vbeta and 13 Jbeta primers, the PCR was carried out. The data were produced by immunoSEQ multiplex PCR, yet TCRdb's version contains in-frame clones alone and is incomplete. In the table there are 180,000 or so clones, around four fifths of which are singletons. To note about this clone: What it recognizes is unknown. The germline gene is not matched at one end of the junction; a read error may be the cause.

Germline CDR1 and CDR2: PRHDT and FYEKMQ (reference sequence). The CDR3 sequence is 14 residues long. The clonotype originates from a woman between 45 and 60 years old in good health and CMV-seropositive. Material: PBMCs. V and J are TRBV13 and TRBJ2-2; D is undetermined. DNA for the CDR3: TGTGCCAGCCGCTTAGCCGAGTCTACCGGGGAGCTGTTTTTT. It codes for CASRLAESTGELFF.